This T cell receptor (beta chain) was recorded in a study of blood T cells in healthy people across ages. On this clonotype: Its antigen is undetermined.

Combining a sample-barcoded 5' primer with a J-beta primer mix, a second PCR ran for about 7 to 11 cycles. TCRdb reprocessed the 5' RACE reads with MiXCR, giving one entry per CDR3 protein. The sample holds 650,000 to 1,000,000 distinct CDR3 sequences, about 45% seen once. Each sample gave at least 7 million isolated PBMCs. The V gene's germline CDR1 is LGHDT and CDR2 YNNKEL (reference sequence). V shed 5 bases and J shed 11 bases, with 12 bases lying between them. This CDR3 spans 11 amino acids. Study conclusions and caveats: Naive T cell percentage and TCR beta diversity correlated strongly. Long-lived and aged donors differed, with more naive CD4+ cells and higher diversity in the long-lived.

The chain uses TRBV3-1 and TRBJ1-1; weak D call: TRBD1 (5 bases). Specimen: blood. The origin of this receptor is a man older than 75 in good health. The CDR3: CASSRGTGAFF. Written as DNA, the CDR3 is TGTGCCAGCAGCAGGGGCACGGGGGCTTTCTTT.